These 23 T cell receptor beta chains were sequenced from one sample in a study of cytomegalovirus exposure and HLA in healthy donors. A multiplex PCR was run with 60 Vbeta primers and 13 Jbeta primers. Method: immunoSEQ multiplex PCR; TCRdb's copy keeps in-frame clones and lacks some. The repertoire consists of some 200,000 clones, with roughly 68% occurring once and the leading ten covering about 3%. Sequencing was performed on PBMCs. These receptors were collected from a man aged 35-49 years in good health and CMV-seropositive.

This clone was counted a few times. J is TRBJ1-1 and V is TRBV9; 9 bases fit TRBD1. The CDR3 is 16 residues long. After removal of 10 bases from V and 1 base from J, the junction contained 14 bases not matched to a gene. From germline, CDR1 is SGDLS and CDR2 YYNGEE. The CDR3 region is CAGKLGTGGKNTEAFF. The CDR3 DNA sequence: TGTGCCGGCAAATTGGGAACAGGGGGCAAGAACACTGAAGCTTTCTTT.

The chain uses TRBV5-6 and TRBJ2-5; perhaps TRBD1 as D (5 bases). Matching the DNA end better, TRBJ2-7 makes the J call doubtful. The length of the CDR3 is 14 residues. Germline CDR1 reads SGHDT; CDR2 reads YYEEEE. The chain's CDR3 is CASSFQGRAYEQYF. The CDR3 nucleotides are TGTGCCAGCAGCTTTCAGGGTCGGGCCTACGAGCAGTACTTC.

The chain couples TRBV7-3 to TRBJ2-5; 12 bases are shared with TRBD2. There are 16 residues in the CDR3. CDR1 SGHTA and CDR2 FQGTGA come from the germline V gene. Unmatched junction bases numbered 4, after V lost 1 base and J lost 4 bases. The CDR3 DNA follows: TGTGCCAGCAGCTTAAGGGGACTAGCGGGTAGAGAGACCCAGTACTTC. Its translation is CASSLRGLAGRETQYF.

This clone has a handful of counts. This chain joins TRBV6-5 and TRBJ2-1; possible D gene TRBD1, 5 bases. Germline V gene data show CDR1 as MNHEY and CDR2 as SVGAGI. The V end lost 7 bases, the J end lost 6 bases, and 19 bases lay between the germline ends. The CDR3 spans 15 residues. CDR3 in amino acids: CASNSRTGPLNEQFF. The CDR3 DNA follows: TGTGCCAGCAACTCCCGCACAGGCCCCCTCAATGAGCAGTTCTTC.

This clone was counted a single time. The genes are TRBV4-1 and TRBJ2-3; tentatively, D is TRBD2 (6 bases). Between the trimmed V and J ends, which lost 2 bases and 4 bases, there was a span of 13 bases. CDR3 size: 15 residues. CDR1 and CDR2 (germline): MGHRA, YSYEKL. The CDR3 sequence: CASSQRWGDPDTQYF. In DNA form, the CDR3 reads TGCGCCAGCAGCCAAAGGTGGGGGGACCCAGATACGCAGTATTTT.

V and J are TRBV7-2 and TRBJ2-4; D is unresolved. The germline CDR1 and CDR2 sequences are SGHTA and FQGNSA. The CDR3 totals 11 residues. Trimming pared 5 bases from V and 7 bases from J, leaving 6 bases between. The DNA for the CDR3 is TGTGCCAGCAGCCTCTCGAACATTCAGTACTTC. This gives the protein CASSLSNIQYF.

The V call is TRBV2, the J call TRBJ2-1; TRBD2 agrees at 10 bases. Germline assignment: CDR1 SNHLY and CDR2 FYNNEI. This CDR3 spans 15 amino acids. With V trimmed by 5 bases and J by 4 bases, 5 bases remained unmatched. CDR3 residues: CASSTSGGDYNEQFF. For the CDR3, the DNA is TGTGCCAGCAGTACCAGCGGGGGGGATTACAATGAGCAGTTCTTC.

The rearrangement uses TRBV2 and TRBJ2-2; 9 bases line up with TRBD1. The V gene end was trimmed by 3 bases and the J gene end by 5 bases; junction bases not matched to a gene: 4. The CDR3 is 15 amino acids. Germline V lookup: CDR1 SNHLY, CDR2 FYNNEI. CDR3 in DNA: TGTGCCAGCAGTGACGGGACAGGGAGAACCGGGGAGCTGTTTTTT. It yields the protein CASSDGTGRTGELFF.

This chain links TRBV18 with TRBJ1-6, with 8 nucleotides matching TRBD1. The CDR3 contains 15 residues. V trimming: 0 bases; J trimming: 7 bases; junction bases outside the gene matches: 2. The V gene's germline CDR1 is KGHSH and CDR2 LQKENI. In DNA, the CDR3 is TGTGCCAGCTCACCACCGGGACAGGAGAATTCACCCCTCCACTTT. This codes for CASSPPGQENSPLHF.

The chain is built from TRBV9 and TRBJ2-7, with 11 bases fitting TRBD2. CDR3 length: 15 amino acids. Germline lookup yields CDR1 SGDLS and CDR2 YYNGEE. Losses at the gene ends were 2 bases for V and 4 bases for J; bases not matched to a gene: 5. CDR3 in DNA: TGTGCCAGCAGCGTTTCCGTAGCGGGGGGGTACGAGCAGTACTTC. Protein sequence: CASSVSVAGGYEQYF.

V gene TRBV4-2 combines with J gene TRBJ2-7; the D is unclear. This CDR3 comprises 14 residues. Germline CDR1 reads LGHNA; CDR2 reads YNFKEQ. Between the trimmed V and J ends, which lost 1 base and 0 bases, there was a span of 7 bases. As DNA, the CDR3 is TGTGCCAGCAGCCAAGTCCCAGTCTCCTACGAGCAGTACTTC. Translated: CASSQVPVSYEQYF.

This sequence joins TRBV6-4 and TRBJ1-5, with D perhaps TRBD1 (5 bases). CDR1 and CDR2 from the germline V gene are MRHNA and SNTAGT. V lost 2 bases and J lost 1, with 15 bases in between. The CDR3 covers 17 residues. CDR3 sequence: CASSDGPGRASNQPQHF. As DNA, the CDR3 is TGTGCCAGCAGTGACGGGCCAGGGAGGGCGAGCAATCAGCCCCAGCATTTT.

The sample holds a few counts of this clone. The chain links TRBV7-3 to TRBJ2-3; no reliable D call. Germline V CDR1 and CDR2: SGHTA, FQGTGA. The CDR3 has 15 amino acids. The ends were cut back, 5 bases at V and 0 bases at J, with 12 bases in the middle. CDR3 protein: CASSIEPSSTDTQYF. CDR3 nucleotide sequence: TGTGCCAGCAGCATTGAGCCATCTAGCACAGATACGCAGTATTTT.

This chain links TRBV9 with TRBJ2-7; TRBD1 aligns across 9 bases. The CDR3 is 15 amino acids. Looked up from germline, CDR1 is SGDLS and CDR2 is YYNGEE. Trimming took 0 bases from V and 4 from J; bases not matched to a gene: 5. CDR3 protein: CASSVEGQGLYEQYF. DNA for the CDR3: TGTGCCAGCAGCGTAGAGGGACAGGGTTTATACGAGCAGTACTTC.

This CDR3 reads CASSIGGGDQPQHF. CDR3 DNA: TGTGCCAGTAGTATCGGGGGAGGCGATCAGCCCCAGCATTTT. The rearrangement joins TRBV19 to TRBJ1-5; a possible D gene is TRBD1 (5 bases). V was clipped by 3 bases and J by 5 bases, with 11 bases between them. This CDR3 has 14 residues. Per germline, CDR1 LNHDA and CDR2 SQIVND (reference sequence).

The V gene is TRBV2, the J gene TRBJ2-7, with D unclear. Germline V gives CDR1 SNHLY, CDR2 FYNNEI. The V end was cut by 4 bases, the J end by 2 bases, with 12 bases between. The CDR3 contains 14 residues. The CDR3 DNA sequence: TGTGCCAGCAGTGTGGGCCTCACGGCCTACGAGCAGTACTTC. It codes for CASSVGLTAYEQYF.

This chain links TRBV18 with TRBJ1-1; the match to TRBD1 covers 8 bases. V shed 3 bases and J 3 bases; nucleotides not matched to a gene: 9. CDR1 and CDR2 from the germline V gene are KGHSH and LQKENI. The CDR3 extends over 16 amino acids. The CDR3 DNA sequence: TGTGCCAGCTCACCGGATAGGGGCAGGGGGCACACTGAAGCTTTCTTT. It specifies CASSPDRGRGHTEAFF. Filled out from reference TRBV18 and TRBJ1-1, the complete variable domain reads NAGVMQNPRHLVRRRGQEARLRCSPMKGHSHVYWYRQLPEEGLKFMVYLQKENIIDESGMPKERFSAEFPKEGPSILRIQQVVRGDSAAYFCASSPDRGRGHTEAFFGQGTRLTVV.

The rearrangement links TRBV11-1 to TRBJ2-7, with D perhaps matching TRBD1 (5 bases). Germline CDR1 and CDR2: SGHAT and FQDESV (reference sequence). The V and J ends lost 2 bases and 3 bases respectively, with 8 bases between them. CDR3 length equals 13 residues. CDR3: CASSLQQGYEQYF. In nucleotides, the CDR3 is TGTGCCAGCAGCTTACAGCAGGGCTACGAGCAGTACTTC.

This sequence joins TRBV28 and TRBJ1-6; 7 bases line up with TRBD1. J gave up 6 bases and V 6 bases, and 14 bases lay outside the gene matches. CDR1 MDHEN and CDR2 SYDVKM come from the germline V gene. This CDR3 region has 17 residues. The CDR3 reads CASRSDITDRSNSPLHF. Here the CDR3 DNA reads TGTGCCAGCAGGTCCGATATTACGGACAGGAGTAATTCACCCCTCCACTTT.

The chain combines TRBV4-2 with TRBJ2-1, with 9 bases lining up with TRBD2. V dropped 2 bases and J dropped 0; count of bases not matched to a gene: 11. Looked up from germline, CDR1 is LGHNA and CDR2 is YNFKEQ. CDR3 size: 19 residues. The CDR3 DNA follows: TGTGCCAGCAGCCAATCAGCCCTAGCGGGGAGCAGCTCCTACAATGAGCAGTTCTTC. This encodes CASSQSALAGSSSYNEQFF.

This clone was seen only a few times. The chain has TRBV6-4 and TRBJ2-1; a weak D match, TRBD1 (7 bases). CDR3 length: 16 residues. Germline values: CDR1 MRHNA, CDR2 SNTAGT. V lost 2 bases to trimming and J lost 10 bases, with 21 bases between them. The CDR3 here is CASSDRSGQGGVEQFF. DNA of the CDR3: TGTGCCAGCAGTGACCGTAGCGGTCAGGGGGGTGTCGAGCAGTTCTTC.

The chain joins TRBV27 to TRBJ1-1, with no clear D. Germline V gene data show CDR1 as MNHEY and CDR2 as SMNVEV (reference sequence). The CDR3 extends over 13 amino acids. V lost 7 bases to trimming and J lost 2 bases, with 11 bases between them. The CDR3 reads CASKVTQNTEAFF. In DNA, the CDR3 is TGTGCCAGCAAGGTGACACAAAACACTGAAGCTTTCTTT.

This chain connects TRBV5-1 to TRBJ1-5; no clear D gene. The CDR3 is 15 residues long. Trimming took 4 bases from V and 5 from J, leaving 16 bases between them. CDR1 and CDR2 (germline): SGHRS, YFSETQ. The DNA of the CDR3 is TGCGCCAGCAGCGTTAGCGGCGTGAGTGATCAGCCCCAGCATTTT. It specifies CASSVSGVSDQPQHF.